This T cell receptor beta chain was captured by sequencing in a study of blood T cells in healthy people across ages. Sample-barcoded 5' priming and a J-beta primer mix drove a second PCR of about 6 to 12 cycles. Each cDNA molecule received a tag from a template-switch adaptor that had 12 random nucleotides. TCRdb passed the 5' RACE reads through MiXCR, listing each CDR3 protein once. The table shows fewer than 1,000,000 distinct CDR3 sequences, with approximately 48% occurring only once. Study results and caveats: What prevented conclusive comparison of naive and antigen-experienced cells was that PBMCs were unsorted. The fall in TCR beta diversity per million T cells was roughly linear with age.

Trimming removed 4 bases from V and 3 bases from J, with 18 bases in between. CDR1 is DFQATT, CDR2 SNEGSKA, per germline (reference sequence). This CDR3 contains 16 residues. This clonotype occurred a few times. Its target is not known. The TCR comes from a man between 60 and 70 years old in good health. Sequencing was performed on blood. This chain connects TRBV20-1 to TRBJ1-4, with a tentative D call TRBD1 (6 bases). As DNA, the CDR3 is TGCAGTGCTAACAGATACTCACAGGGCTCTAATGAAAAACTGTTTTTT. Translation gives CSANRYSQGSNEKLFF.